This T cell receptor (beta chain) was profiled in a study of blood T cell repertoires in COVID-19. About the research overall: Sites across the United States, Italy and Spain contributed samples from acute and convalescent COVID-19. Sample material is recorded as cDNA or gDNA derived from T cells, B-cell-depleted T cells, or PBMCs.

In the source study's methods: Reference gene primer amplification gave estimated nucleated cell counts. The protocol was immunoSEQ multiplex PCR, while the TCRdb copy is restricted to in-frame clones and leaves out a portion. That table supplies the V and J calls and clone size; D and trimming were determined from the DNA. The repertoire holds 150,000 to 200,000 clones, approximately 86% seen once, with 3% to 4% in the top ten. The source material was peripheral blood. The receptor was isolated from a man aged 70 or older with acute or convalescent COVID-19.

The CDR3 DNA reads as TGTGCCAGCCGACGGGGGAACACCGGGGAGCTGTTTTTT. As protein: CASRRGNTGELFF. The gene calls are TRBV3-1 (or the pseudogene TRBV3-2) and TRBJ2-2; D possibly corresponds to TRBD2 (5 bases). Germline lookup yields CDR1 LGHDT and CDR2 YNNKEL (reference sequence). The CDR3 is 13 amino acids. Trimming removed 8 bases from V and 1 base from J, with 8 bases in between.